This section outlines one TCR beta chain sequence together with its context. Its antigen remains unknown. These data belong to a study of cytomegalovirus exposure and HLA in healthy donors. Study outcomes and limitations: As immune exposure information, only CMV serostatus was available. Relative to the approximately 630-donor mean, N-insertions were reportedly fewer in an Asian-associated ancestry cluster in a later analysis. Sequencing probably produced one cluster of sequence variants that were highly shared.

Sampled while nominally healthy, donors likely had unrecorded immune exposures. The study ran its PCR with 60 Vbeta and 13 Jbeta primers. This table comes from immunoSEQ multiplex PCR, and its TCRdb copy is limited to in-frame clones, with some not included. The sample shows fewer than 200,000 clones, 65% to 85% of them seen only once. The receptor was derived from a woman aged 18-29 years in good health and CMV-seronegative. Material: PBMCs.

For the CDR3, the DNA is TGTGCCAGCAGCTTGGTCGGGACAGGGGGGGAGCAGTACTTC. Encoded protein: CASSLVGTGGEQYF. The chain joins TRBV5-6 to TRBJ2-7; 11 bases agree with TRBD1. Trimming removed 0 bases from V and 7 bases from J; junction bases left unmatched: 3. The CDR3 length is 14 residues. Per germline, CDR1 SGHDT and CDR2 YYEEEE.